Following are 22 T cell receptor beta chains from one sample sequenced in a study of neurological immune-mediated disorders (dated by TCRdb to between 2018 and 2021). To prepare the library, 5' RACE was applied. TCRdb shows the sequencer as Illumina HiSeq 2500. The public reads were run again by TCRdb, first through fastp at Q25 and then through MiXCR, and only productive beta chains were kept. Rows with a matching CDR3 protein are joined into one entry that keeps the most common DNA and genes. In all, the sample holds tens of thousands of distinct CDR3 sequences, and over 2% of those were seen once. Clones ranked in the top ten supply over 2% of the sample. The sequencing sample was made of PBMCs. The receptor set was obtained from a woman aged 45-60 years with multiple sclerosis.

This clonotype has only a few counts. The V call is TRBV20-1, the J call TRBJ2-7; D perhaps matches TRBD2 (5 bases). This CDR3 has 14 residues. The V end was cut by 0 bases, the J end by 2 bases, with 11 bases between. Per germline, CDR1 DFQATT and CDR2 SNEGSKA (reference sequence). CDR3 region: CSAREREWAYEQYF. Written as DNA, the CDR3 is TGCAGTGCTAGAGAAAGGGAGTGGGCCTACGAGCAGTACTTC.

This clonotype has ten or more counts. The rearrangement links TRBV9 to TRBJ2-2; possible D gene TRBD2, 6 bases. Trimming took 0 bases from V and 5 from J, leaving 11 bases between them. Germline V gene sequence: CDR1 SGDLS, CDR2 YYNGEE. The CDR3 has 15 residues. CDR3 sequence: CASSVGASATGELFF. DNA of the CDR3: TGTGCCAGCAGCGTAGGAGCTAGCGCGACCGGGGAGCTGTTTTTT.

This clonotype was detected many times. This chain's CDR3 is CSASKQGANTQYF. The CDR3 DNA reads TGCAGTGCTAGCAAGCAGGGAGCGAATACGCAGTATTTT. This chain links TRBV20-1 with TRBJ2-3, with D tentatively TRBD1 or TRBD2 (5 bases each). Trimming shortened V by 3 bases and J by 7 bases, and 14 bases separated the two germline ends. The CDR3 contains 13 residues. The germline gives CDR1 DFQATT, CDR2 SNEGSKA (reference sequence).

This clonotype was recorded a few times. A much larger clone lies a single base off, so this may be a read error. The V and J genes are TRBV5-1 and TRBJ2-7, with D perhaps matching TRBD2 (5 bases). This CDR3 has 14 amino acids. Per germline, CDR1 SGHRS and CDR2 YFSETQ. Between the trimmed V and J ends, which lost 3 bases and 4 bases, there was a span of 14 bases. In DNA form, the CDR3 reads TGCGCCAGCAGCTCCCGGGAAATAAGATACGAGCAGTACTTC. It codes for CASSSREIRYEQYF.

Ten or more counts support this clonotype. The CDR3 protein is CASSPGAETYEQYF. DNA of the CDR3: TGTGCCAGCTCACCAGGGGCGGAGACCTACGAGCAGTACTTC. The rearrangement links TRBV18 to TRBJ2-7; D is perhaps TRBD1 (5 bases). Trimming removed 2 bases at V and 2 bases at J, with 10 bases between. Germline loops: CDR1 KGHSH, CDR2 LQKENI. This CDR3 region has 14 residues. Full variable domain (remainder filled in from reference TRBV18 and TRBJ2-7): NAGVMQNPRHLVRRRGQEARLRCSPMKGHSHVYWYRQLPEEGLKFMVYLQKENIIDESGMPKERFSAEFPKEGPSILRIQQVVRGDSAAYFCASSPGAETYEQYFGPGTRLTVT.

Ten or more counts support this clonotype. The CDR3 spells CASSQTRQGTEAFF. CDR3 bases: TGCGCCAGCAGCCAGACCAGACAGGGCACTGAAGCTTTCTTT. This rearrangement joins TRBV5-1 to TRBJ1-1, with 7 positions matching TRBD1. Losses at the gene ends were 4 bases for V and 4 bases for J; bases not matched to a gene: 7. Germline V CDR1 and CDR2: SGHRS, YFSETQ. The CDR3 is made up of 14 amino acids.

In its sample, this clonotype was seen many times. This chain links TRBV20-1 with TRBJ2-1; TRBD2 agrees at 14 bases. The V segment lost 6 bases and the J segment 4 bases; nucleotides outside the gene matches: 14. CDR3 length: 18 residues. Germline CDR1 DFQATT, CDR2 SNEGSKA (reference sequence). CDR3 DNA: TGCAGTGCGACCGGACTAGCGGGAGGATCGATAGGGTACAATGAGCAGTTCTTC. This codes for CSATGLAGGSIGYNEQFF.

The sample holds many counts of this clonotype. Mismatch with germline at one junction end may stem from a read error. CDR3 sequence: CSARDRGNSNQPQNF. The CDR3 nucleotides are TGCAGTGCCAGGGACAGGGGAAATAGCAATCAGCCCCAGAATTTT. This chain uses TRBV20-1 with TRBJ1-5; 10 bases are shared with TRBD1. Germline CDR1 is DFQATT and CDR2 is SNEGSKA (reference sequence). The length of the CDR3 is 15 residues.

The sample holds many counts of this clonotype. This sequence joins TRBV29-1 and TRBJ1-1; tentatively, D is TRBD1 (5 bases). There are 11 residues in the CDR3. Trimming removed 6 bases at V and 6 bases at J, with 11 bases between. Germline V gives CDR1 SQVTM, CDR2 ANQGSEA. The DNA for the CDR3 is TGCAGCGTAAGACAGACCGCTGAAGCTTTCTTT. Translating gives CSVRQTAEAFF.

This clonotype was counted between two and nine times. A much larger clone lies one base from this, so it may be a read error. The chain uses TRBV7-3 and TRBJ2-1; D uncertain. V lost 2 bases, J lost 6 bases, and 8 bases lay in between. In germline, CDR1 is SGHTA, CDR2 FQGTGA. The CDR3 loop spans 13 amino acids. CDR3 DNA: TGTGCCAGCAGCTTAGGAATACTCAATGAGCAGTTCTTC. Its protein product is CASSLGILNEQFF.

This clonotype came up many times. The V and J genes are TRBV28 and TRBJ1-5; D is possibly TRBD1 (5 bases). The CDR3 has 15 amino acids. The ends were cut back, 0 bases at V and 4 bases at J, with 10 bases in the middle. The germline CDR1 and CDR2 sequences are MDHEN and SYDVKM. The DNA of the CDR3 is TGTGCCAGCAGTTTATGGCCTGGGGGTAATCAGCCCCAGCATTTT. Translating it yields CASSLWPGGNQPQHF. Full variable domain (rest looked up from reference TRBV28 and TRBJ1-5): DVKVTQSSRYLVKRTGEKVFLECVQDMDHENMFWYRQDPGLGLRLIYFSYDVKMKEKGDIPEGYSVSREKKERFSLILESASTNQTSMYLCASSLWPGGNQPQHFGDGTRLSIL.

This clonotype was seen many times. V and J are TRBV7-2 and TRBJ2-3; 9 bases align to TRBD2. Germline assignment: CDR1 SGHTA and CDR2 FQGNSA. The CDR3 is 16 residues long. V was pared by 6 bases and J by 0 bases, with 7 bases of the junction left unmatched. The CDR3 region has the DNA TGTGCCAGCAGGGTAGCTACTAGCGGGAGCACAGATACGCAGTATTTT. Its translation is CASRVATSGSTDTQYF.

This clonotype was seen repeatedly, ten times or more. The CDR3 DNA follows: TGTGCCAGCAGTTACTCGACAGTGAACACTGAAGCTTTCTTT. Translated: CASSYSTVNTEAFF. The rearrangement uses TRBV6-5 and TRBJ1-1; D is perhaps TRBD1 (5 bases). The length of the CDR3 is 14 residues. Deletions cut 0 bases from V and 0 bases from J, with 5 bases between. Germline V CDR1 and CDR2: MNHEY, SVGAGI.

For this clonotype: At one of its ends the junction is not consistent with the germline gene, which may arise from a read error. This chain connects TRBV18 to TRBJ2-7; the D gene is possibly TRBD1 (5 bases). This CDR3 is 15 amino acids long. Per the germline V gene, CDR1 is KGHSH and CDR2 is LQKENI. Here the CDR3 reads CVSSPGQGTYYEQYF. The CDR3 bases are TGTGTCAGCTCACCTGGCCAGGGAACCTACTACGAGCAGTACTTC.

This clonotype was detected only a few times. The chain combines TRBV4-1 with TRBJ1-2, with a possible D match to TRBD1 (5 bases). CDR1 is MGHRA and CDR2 is YSYEKL in the germline V gene. V dropped 0 bases and J dropped 5 bases, with 7 bases sitting between them. This CDR3 comprises 13 residues. CDR3 bases: TGCGCCAGCAGCCAAGATTGGGGGTATGGCTACACCTTC. This gives the protein CASSQDWGYGYTF.

This clonotype was detected ten times or more. V gene TRBV20-1 combines with J gene TRBJ2-2; possibly TRBD1 or TRBD2 for D (5 bases each). CDR3 size: 15 residues. Germline V gene data show CDR1 as DFQATT and CDR2 as SNEGSKA (reference sequence). The V end was cut by 0 bases, the J end by 4 bases, with 12 bases between. CDR3 sequence: CSAREEGESTGELFF. The DNA for the CDR3 is TGCAGTGCTAGAGAGGAAGGGGAGAGCACCGGGGAGCTGTTTTTT.

The V gene is TRBV20-1, the J gene TRBJ2-1; TRBD2 matches 11 bases. Germline CDR1 reads DFQATT; CDR2 reads SNEGSKA (reference sequence). This CDR3 is built from 17 residues. V was pared by 0 bases and J by 0 bases, with 4 bases of the junction left unmatched. CDR3 coding DNA: TGCAGTGCTAGAGATCTAACTAGCGGGAGCTCCTACAATGAGCAGTTCTTC. It translates to CSARDLTSGSSYNEQFF.

This clonotype has ten or more counts. The chain recombines TRBV2 with TRBJ2-7, with D maybe TRBD1 (6 bases). Germline CDR1 and CDR2: SNHLY and FYNNEI. This CDR3 is 16 amino acids long. V was shortened by 6 bases and J by 0 bases, with 18 bases between the two germline ends. In DNA, the CDR3 is TGTGCCAGCAGCGGATCTAGGACAGTAGTCTCCTACGAGCAGTACTTC. Its protein is CASSGSRTVVSYEQYF.

This clonotype was seen ten or more times. The chain carries TRBV7-2 and TRBJ2-7; TRBD2 aligns across 8 bases. Germline CDR1 SGHTA, CDR2 FQGNSA. The trim removed 1 base at V and 7 bases at J, leaving 9 bases unmatched. This CDR3 contains 15 residues. The CDR3, as DNA: TGTGCCAGCAGCTTAGGTGGACTAGCAGCCCAGGAGCAGTACTTC. It is translated as CASSLGGLAAQEQYF. Variable domain in full (rest from reference TRBV7-2 and TRBJ2-7): GAGVSQSPSNKVTEKGKDVELRCDPISGHTALYWYRQSLGQGLEFLIYFQGNSAPDKSGLPSDRFSAERTGGSVSTLTIQRTQQEDSAVYLCASSLGGLAAQEQYFGPGTRLTVT.

This clonotype was seen at least ten times. The genes are TRBV29-1 and TRBJ2-3; a weak D match, TRBD1 (5 bases). Trimming shortened V by 5 bases and J by 4 bases, and 16 bases separated the two germline ends. Germline-derived CDR1 and CDR2 are SQVTM and ANQGSEA. CDR3 size: 14 residues. CDR3 nucleotide sequence: TGCAGCGTTTTGGGGCCCAGATCCGCAGATACGCAGTATTTT. This codes for CSVLGPRSADTQYF.

Sample share makes this clonotype medium-sized (0.01 to 0.1%). The chain links TRBV7-6 to TRBJ2-1; no clear D. CDR1 is SGHVS and CDR2 is FNYEAQ in the germline V gene. The CDR3 length is 14 residues. Trimming removed 1 base from V and 2 bases from J, with 6 bases in between. This chain's CDR3 is CASSLGLPYNEQFF. The CDR3 DNA reads as TGTGCCAGCAGCTTAGGCCTACCCTACAATGAGCAGTTCTTC. Looking up the rest from reference TRBV7-6 and TRBJ2-1 gives the full variable domain: GAGVSQSPRYKVTKRGQDVALRCDPISGHVSLYWYRQALGQGPEFLTYFNYEAQQDKSGLPNDRFSAERPEGSISTLTIQRTEQRDSAMYRCASSLGLPYNEQFFGPGTRLTVL.

This clonotype came up many times. V usage is TRBV20-1 and J usage is TRBJ2-7, with D possibly matching TRBD1 (6 bases). CDR3 size: 12 residues. CDR1 and CDR2 from the germline V gene are DFQATT and SNEGSKA (reference sequence). With 5 bases removed from V and 4 bases from J, the gap between germline ends came to 12 bases. The CDR3 spells CSASGTLYEQYF. In nucleotides, the CDR3 is TGCAGTGCTTCCGGGACACTTTACGAGCAGTACTTC.